The source of this T cell receptor (beta chain) is a study of cytomegalovirus exposure and HLA in healthy donors. Across the study: Among the roughly 370 genotyped donors, 65% to 85% were placed in the Caucasian-associated ancestry cluster. The study's findings and limits: Immune exposure was documented only through CMV serostatus. A later analysis showed that HLA-associated TCR beta chains had undergone more clonal expansion than equally common others.

This clone was counted only a few times. Its antigen is unidentified. Unmatched junction bases numbered 9, after V lost 3 bases and J lost 5 bases. CDR1 LGHNA and CDR2 YSLEER come from the germline V gene. This CDR3 spans 15 amino acids. PCR employed 60 Vbeta and 13 Jbeta primers. Profiled with immunoSEQ multiplex PCR; TCRdb holds only in-frame clones, not every one. Of roughly 190,000 clones listed, around 82% were seen once; the top ten hold 1.5% to 2%. The TCR comes from a man between 18 and 29 years old in good health and CMV-seronegative. This sequence joins TRBV4-3 and TRBJ1-1; 7 positions agree with TRBD1. The sequencing input was PBMCs. The DNA of the CDR3 is TGCGCCAGCAGCCATAGCGAACAGGGGAGGACTGAAGCTTTCTTT. Translation gives CASSHSEQGRTEAFF.